This TCR beta chain stems from a study of cytomegalovirus exposure and HLA in healthy donors. Study information: The roughly 130 validation repertoires used the same platform as the roughly 700 first-cohort repertoires (as reported by a later analysis). Study-wide results and limits: TCR beta chains numbering approximately 150 were designated cytomegalovirus-associated. Accounts indicate the classifier identified cytomegalovirus status with strong specificity and sensitivity.

CDR3 length equals 17 residues. The germline V gene encodes CDR1 MNHNS and CDR2 SASEGT. V lost 1 base and J lost 4; bases outside the gene matches: 11. On this clone: The antigen is not known.

Libraries were prepared by immunoSEQ multiplex PCR; TCRdb keeps only in-frame clonotypes and omits some of them. The sample lists some 140,000 clones; about 82% were seen once. While the first cohort had over 650 subjects, the donors belonged to the separate validation cohort of roughly 130 subjects. This clonotype originated in a human donor in good health. The sample was PBMCs. This sequence joins TRBV6-1 and TRBJ2-7; 9 nucleotides match TRBD2. The CDR3 reads CASSEGREGLSWYEQYF. The CDR3 nucleotides read TGTGCCAGCAGTGAAGGGCGGGAGGGCCTGAGTTGGTACGAGCAGTACTTC.